This is a list of T cell receptor beta chains from one sample in a study of pediatric ulcerative colitis. Libraries were prepared by immunoSEQ multiplex PCR; TCRdb keeps only in-frame clonotypes and omits some of them. This sample has about 36,000 clones, with roughly 80% found just once. Sequenced sample: blood. These receptors were taken from a girl aged 10-17 years with moderate ulcerative colitis. CDR3s include the opening cysteine and the closing phenylalanine or tryptophan. A D gene is named only where the DNA matches it firmly. A clone size is listed for some rows: how often the clone was seen (once, few, many), or a class if it is expanded.

V	D	J	size	DNA	CDR3
TRBV12-5	.	TRBJ2-5	once	TGTGCTAGTGGTTTGAGGAGTTTCCAAGAGACCCAGTACTTC	CASGLRSFQETQYF
TRBV29-1	.	TRBJ1-3	.	TGCAGCGTTGCGGACGCGGCTGGAAACACCATATATTTT	CSVADAAGNTIYF
TRBV5-5	.	TRBJ2-7	.	TGTGCCAGCAGCTTGCTCATTTTAGGCTCCTACGAGCAGTACTTC	CASSLLILGSYEQYF
TRBV6-5	.	TRBJ1-2	once	TGTGCCAGCAGTCCGGGGTGGAGCGAGACCTTC	CASSPGWSETF
TRBV11-2	.	TRBJ2-5	.	TGTGCCAGCAGCTTAGGACACCAAGAGACCCAGTACTTC	CASSLGHQETQYF
TRBV25-1	.	TRBJ2-1	.	TGTGCCAGCAGTTTCGCGCGGGGCCCGAGCTCCTACAATGAGCAGTTCTTC	CASSFARGPSSYNEQFF
TRBV6-1	.	TRBJ1-1	.	TGTGCCAGCAGCTGGGGTGCTGAAGCTTTCTTT	CASSWGAEAFF
TRBV5-1	TRBD1	TRBJ2-7	.	TGCGCCAGCAGCCTGGGACCGGGACAGGTAACCTACGAGCAGTACTTC	CASSLGPGQVTYEQYF
TRBV5-4	TRBD2	TRBJ2-5	.	TGTGCCAGCAGCCATCGGGACTTCGCGGGAGGTTTACGGGGCCAGTACTTC	CASSHRDFAGGLRGQYF
TRBV12-5	TRBD2	TRBJ2-2	.	TGTGCTAGTCGGCGGGAGGGAGGCACCGGGGAGCTGTTTTTT	CASRREGGTGELFF
TRBV6-1	TRBD1	TRBJ1-1	few	TGTGCCAGCAGTGGGGGACAGGAGGCGGCTGAAGCTTTCTTT	CASSGGQEAAEAFF
TRBV7-2	TRBD1	TRBJ1-5	.	TGTGCCAGCAGCTTATACAGGGGAGTCAATCAGCCCCAGCATTTT	CASSLYRGVNQPQHF
TRBV28	.	TRBJ2-7	.	TGTGCCAGCAGTTCCGGGGGCTCCTACGAGCAGTACTTC	CASSSGGSYEQYF
TRBV30	.	TRBJ1-2	few	TGTGCCTGGGAGGGCGACTATGGCTACACCTTC	CAWEGDYGYTF
TRBV5-4	.	TRBJ1-4	once	TGTGCCAGCAGCTTGGCCGGCAGGAATAATGAAAAACTGTTTTTT	CASSLAGRNNEKLFF
TRBV6-6	.	TRBJ2-2	.	TGTGCCAGCAGTTACCATACTGGACCGAACACCGGGGAGCTGTTTTTT	CASSYHTGPNTGELFF
TRBV28	.	TRBJ2-7	.	TGTGCCAGCTCAAAGGAAACCGGCGAGCAGTACTTC	CASSKETGEQYF
TRBV4-1	TRBD2	TRBJ2-7	medium-sized	TGCGCCAGCAGCCAACACTCTAGCGGGGGGCCTTCCTCCTACGAGCAGTACTTC	CASSQHSSGGPSSYEQYF
TRBV6-6	.	TRBJ1-1	.	TGTGCCAGCAGAGTCAACACTGAAGCTTTCTTT	CASRVNTEAFF
TRBV30	.	TRBJ2-7	.	TGTGCCTGGTCCTCGGGAGAGTACGAGCAGTACTTC	CAWSSGEYEQYF
TRBV14	.	TRBJ2-7	.	TGTGCCAGCAGCCAAGGGACACTGACCGAGCAGTACTTC	CASSQGTLTEQYF
TRBV6-1	TRBD2	TRBJ2-7	.	TGTGCCAGCAGTGACCCGACTAGCGGGAGGGGGAAATCCTACGAGCAGTACTTC	CASSDPTSGRGKSYEQYF
TRBV4-2	.	TRBJ2-7	.	TGTGCCAGCAGCCAAGCAGGGGACTACGAGCAGTACTTC	CASSQAGDYEQYF
TRBV6-5	.	TRBJ1-5	.	TGTGCCAGCAACGTTATAACAGACCCTCAGCCCCAGCATTTT	CASNVITDPQPQHF
TRBV7-3	TRBD1	TRBJ2-3	.	TGTGCCAGCAACCTCTGGAAGTGTTTTGGGCAGGGGGAATACCAGGGAGATACGCAGTATTTT	CASNLWKCFGQGEYQGDTQYF
TRBV6-5	TRBD1	TRBJ1-4	once	TGTGCCAGTGGGGATAGGACAGGGAGGGAAAAACTGTTTTTT	CASGDRTGREKLFF
TRBV11-2	TRBD2	TRBJ2-7	.	TGTGCCAGCAGCTTGTCGAGCGGGATGAACGAGCAGTACTTC	CASSLSSGMNEQYF
TRBV28	.	TRBJ2-7	.	TGTGCCAGCAGTTTATCTTTATGGGGGGCCAACAAAAATTACGAGCAGTACTTC	CASSLSLWGANKNYEQYF
TRBV7-9	.	TRBJ2-7	.	TGTGCCAGCAGCTTTTTCCAGAATCCCTACGAGCAGTACTTC	CASSFFQNPYEQYF
TRBV7-2	.	TRBJ1-2	.	TGTGCCAGCAGCTTGGAGTACTCTAACTATGGCTACACCTTC	CASSLEYSNYGYTF